This passage covers 27 T cell receptor beta chains from one sample sequenced in a study of T cells in Graves' hyperthyroidism and ophthalmopathy (dated by TCRdb to between 2019 and 2020). Library creation used multiplex PCR. The sequencing machine was an Illumina HiSeq 2000. Amplification of TCR beta CDR3 regions was carried out from RNA transcripts. For the first round of RT-PCR on the TCR CDR3, the HTBI primer set was used together with the Qiagen OneStep RT-PCR kit. TCRdb reworked the public reads: Q25 trimming with fastp, MiXCR clone assembly, productive beta chains retained. Identical CDR3 proteins give one entry, which carries the most common genes and DNA. This sample has 50,000 to 75,000 distinct CDR3 sequences in its table, and less than 50% of those were observed once. The top ten hold 12% of the sample. Sequencing used blood. Receptors were obtained from a woman in her twenties or thirties with Graves' ophthalmopathy.

The chain links TRBV7-4 to TRBJ2-3; 10 bases map to TRBD1. The CDR3 is made up of 20 amino acids. Trimming took 8 bases from V and 6 from J; bases not matched to a gene: 26. The germline gives CDR1 SGHVT, CDR2 SQSDAQ. CDR3 nucleotides: TGTGCCAGCCGCCTTAGACAGGGGGCGATTGAGCGGGACCCGAACGATACGCAGTATTTT. Protein sequence: CASRLRQGAIERDPNDTQYF.

CDR3 sequence: CAWIRGISYGYTF. Written as DNA, the CDR3 is TGTGCCTGGATCAGGGGTATTAGCTATGGCTACACCTTC. The chain has TRBV30 and TRBJ1-2; tentative D call: TRBD1 (6 bases). The germline V and J ends were trimmed by 4 bases and 4 bases, with 13 bases remaining between them. This CDR3 spans 13 amino acids. Germline V gives CDR1 GTSNPN, CDR2 SVGIG (reference sequence).

This clonotype was observed at least ten times. The chain has TRBV28 and TRBJ1-4, with TRBD1 identical over 7 bases. This CDR3 spans 14 amino acids. V gave up 5 bases and J gave up 2 bases; unmatched junction bases: 2. Germline V lookup: CDR1 MDHEN, CDR2 SYDVKM. The CDR3 spells CASSLGGTNEKLFF. CDR3 coding DNA: TGTGCCAGCAGTCTAGGGGGCACTAATGAAAAACTGTTTTTT.

Notes on this clonotype: A much larger clone sits a single nucleotide away, making a read error possible. The chain couples TRBV6-2 or TRBV6-3 to TRBJ2-7; the match to TRBD2 covers 12 bases. J gave up 2 bases and V 4 bases, and 18 bases lay outside the gene matches. CDR3 length equals 20 residues. Per the germline V gene, CDR1 is MNHEY and CDR2 is SVGEGT. CDR3 residues: CASSSTRASGRAFRTYEQYF. The DNA of the CDR3 is TGTGCCAGCAGTTCAACTCGGGCTAGCGGGAGGGCCTTCAGAACCTACGAGCAGTACTTC.

The V gene is TRBV20-1, the J gene TRBJ2-2; 11 bases are a match to TRBD2. The germline V gene has CDR1 DFQATT and CDR2 SNEGSKA (reference sequence). This CDR3 region has 16 residues. J gave up 4 bases and V 5 bases, and 9 bases lay outside the gene matches. CDR3 nucleotide sequence: TGCAGTGCTGCAACTAGCGGGAGTCGGGGCACCGGGGAGCTGTTTTTT. Residues: CSAATSGSRGTGELFF.

The chain combines TRBV2 with TRBJ2-3; 7 bases fit TRBD1. The CDR3 is 13 amino acids. Germline V gene lookup returns CDR1 SNHLY and CDR2 FYNNEI. V gave up 4 bases and J gave up 11 bases; unmatched junction bases: 9. The CDR3 DNA reads TGTGCCAGCAGTGTACACAGGGGAGCAGGGCAGTATTTT. Translated: CASSVHRGAGQYF.

In its sample, this clonotype was seen many times. The chain couples TRBV4-2 to TRBJ2-1; the D call may be TRBD1 or TRBD2 (5 bases each). Trimming removed 3 bases from V and 9 bases from J, with 15 bases in between. Germline CDR1 reads LGHNA; CDR2 reads YNFKEQ. The CDR3 is made up of 14 amino acids. Here the CDR3 reads CASSHSELGAEQFF. The CDR3 region has the DNA TGTGCCAGCAGCCACAGCGAACTCGGGGCTGAGCAGTTCTTC.

This chain links TRBV7-2 with TRBJ1-2; TRBD1 might be the D (6 bases). In germline, CDR1 is SGHTA, CDR2 FQGNSA. The V end lost 7 bases, the J end lost 4 bases, and 28 bases lay between the germline ends. CDR3 length: 18 amino acids. CDR3 nucleotides: TGTGCCAGCAACCAATCCTCAGGACAAGGGACAATGGTCTATGGCTACACCTTC. Protein product: CASNQSSGQGTMVYGYTF.

This chain links TRBV2 with TRBJ2-7, with 11 bases lining up with TRBD1. This CDR3 spans 11 amino acids. CDR1 and CDR2 from the germline V gene are SNHLY and FYNNEI. Losses at the gene ends were 9 bases for V and 12 bases for J; bases not matched to a gene: 7. CDR3 loop: CASWDRGEGYF. CDR3 DNA sequence: TGTGCCAGTTGGGACAGGGGGGAAGGGTACTTC.

This clonotype was detected ten times or more. CDR3 bases: TGTGCCAGTAGACAGCTCGGGGCGGGAGGGGGTAATGAGCAGTTCTTC. It translates to CASRQLGAGGGNEQFF. The V and J genes are TRBV19 and TRBJ2-1; 9 positions agree with TRBD2. The CDR3 spans 16 residues. V was clipped by 6 bases and J by 7 bases; unmatched bases: 13. The germline V gene has CDR1 LNHDA and CDR2 SQIVND (reference sequence). Complete variable domain (other parts from reference TRBV19 and TRBJ2-1): DGGITQSPKYLFRKEGQNVTLSCEQNLNHDAMYWYRQDPGQGLRLIYYSQIVNDFQKGDIAEGYSVSREKKESFPLTVTSAQKNPTAFYLCASRQLGAGGGNEQFFGPGTRLTVL.

Ten or more counts support this clonotype. CDR3 region: CASSLRPADTEAFF. The CDR3 DNA sequence: TGCGCCAGCAGCTTGAGGCCGGCAGACACTGAAGCTTTCTTT. This chain connects TRBV5-1 to TRBJ1-1; D unclear. Trimming left V 1 base short and J 3 bases short, with 10 bases between. CDR1 and CDR2 from the germline V gene are SGHRS and YFSETQ. CDR3 size: 14 residues.

A remark on this clonotype: Germline is not matched at one junction end, which may reflect a read error. This sequence joins TRBV20-1 and TRBJ2-3; no clear D gene. Germline V lookup: CDR1 DFQATT, CDR2 SNEGSKA (reference sequence). This CDR3 contains 15 residues. The CDR3 DNA reads as TGCAGTGCTAGAGGAGAAGGCCGTGAAACAGATACGCAGTATTTC. It encodes CSARGEGRETDTQYF.

The chain has TRBV29-1 and TRBJ2-7; 8 bases are shared with TRBD2. CDR1 and CDR2 (germline): SQVTM, ANQGSEA. CDR3 size: 13 residues. Trimming took 8 bases from V and 2 from J; bases not matched to a gene: 8. The DNA of the CDR3 is TGCAGCTTGGTTTCGGGAGGGCCCTACGAGCAGTACTTC. It specifies CSLVSGGPYEQYF.

The chain employs TRBV20-1 and TRBJ2-7; possible D gene TRBD2, 6 bases. Germline CDR1 DFQATT, CDR2 SNEGSKA (reference sequence). The CDR3 consists of 13 residues. V was pared by 1 base and J by 8 bases, with 15 bases between. The CDR3 bases are TGCAGTGCTAGAGGGGAGGTTCAGCCCCAGCAGTACTTC. It yields the protein CSARGEVQPQQYF.

The chain uses TRBV7-9 and TRBJ2-7, with D unresolved. Trimming stripped 6 bases from V and 5 bases from J, with 11 bases between. CDR1 and CDR2 from the germline V gene are SEHNR and FQNEAQ (reference sequence). The CDR3 totals 12 residues. The CDR3 coding sequence is TGTGCCAGCAGAAACTTGACGGACGAGCAGTACTTC. As protein: CASRNLTDEQYF.

This chain uses TRBV19 with TRBJ1-1; perhaps TRBD1 as D (5 bases). The germline V and J ends were trimmed by 2 bases and 6 bases, with 19 bases remaining between them. Germline V gives CDR1 LNHDA, CDR2 SQIVND (reference sequence). This CDR3 contains 16 residues. The CDR3 region has the DNA TGTGCCAGTAGTATACCGGCCGTAGGGGAGGGAGCTGAAGCTTTCTTT. Protein sequence: CASSIPAVGEGAEAFF.

Ten or more counts support this clonotype. The junction departs from germline at one end; a sequencing error may be responsible. The V gene is TRBV9, the J gene TRBJ2-1; weak D call: TRBD2 (6 bases). Germline CDR1 and CDR2: SGDLS and YYNGEE. The CDR3 covers 15 residues. The DNA for the CDR3 is TGTGCCAGCAGCGCGAAGCGGGTCGAGTACAGTGAGCAGTTCTTC. Translating it yields CASSAKRVEYSEQFF. Full variable domain (rest looked up from reference TRBV9 and TRBJ2-1): DSGVTQTPKHLITATGQRVTLRCSPRSGDLSVYWYQQSLDQGLQFLIQYYNGEERAKGNILERFSAQQFPDLHSELNLSSLELGDSALYFCASSAKRVEYSEQFFGPGTRLTVL.

The chain has TRBV7-9 and TRBJ2-5, with 9 bases identical to TRBD1. From germline, CDR1 is SEHNR and CDR2 FQNEAQ (reference sequence). CDR3 length: 15 residues. V lost 5 bases and J lost 9; bases outside the gene matches: 13. The CDR3 bases are TGTGCCAGCAGCGGGACAGGGCCGGGCAATCAGCCCCAGTACTTC. Translating it yields CASSGTGPGNQPQYF.

This clonotype was observed many times. The chain employs TRBV4-2 and TRBJ2-2; 7 bases match TRBD1. Germline V gene sequence: CDR1 LGHNA, CDR2 YNFKEQ. The CDR3 contains 15 residues. Germline trimming cut 0 bases from V and 8 bases from J; bases unmatched to any gene: 6. The DNA of the CDR3 is TGTGCCAGCAGCCAAGACGGACAGGTTCGGGGGGAGCTGTTTTTT. Protein: CASSQDGQVRGELFF.

The chain is built from TRBV29-1 and TRBJ1-1, with TRBD1 as a possible D gene (6 bases). Trimming stripped 5 bases from V and 11 bases from J, with 24 bases between. CDR1 and CDR2 (germline): SQVTM, ANQGSEA. The CDR3 spans 14 residues. The CDR3 nucleotides are TGCAGCGTTAAAAGACAGGCCGACCTGGGGGTGGCTTTCTTT. Its translation is CSVKRQADLGVAFF.

This clonotype occurred many times. With a much larger clone just one base away, this may be a read error. The CDR3 DNA reads TGTGCCAGCAGCAAAGAGGGTAGCGGGGGCAATGAGCAGTTCTTC. This encodes CASSKEGSGGNEQFF. The V gene is TRBV12-3 or TRBV12-4, the J gene TRBJ2-1; 9 bases line up with TRBD2. J lost 6 bases, V lost 6 bases, and 9 bases had no gene match. The CDR3 extends over 15 amino acids.

V usage is TRBV2 and J usage is TRBJ1-6, with TRBD1 matching over 7 bases. Per the germline V gene, CDR1 is SNHLY and CDR2 is FYNNEI. This CDR3 has 12 amino acids. J lost 10 bases, V lost 8 bases, and 5 bases had no gene match. CDR3 sequence (DNA): TGTGCCAGCCAGGGGGGCGGGTCACCCCTCCACTTT. Its protein product is CASQGGGSPLHF.

Comments on this clonotype: As the CDR3 is not closed by the conserved phenylalanine or tryptophan, this likely results from a read error. V is TRBV9 and J is TRBJ1-1; 8 bases agree with TRBD1. The CDR3 runs 15 residues. The germline V gene encodes CDR1 SGDLS and CDR2 YYNGEE. V dropped 3 bases and J dropped 8; count of bases not matched to a gene: 12. This chain's CDR3 is CASSAVTGVASEAFL. In nucleotides, the CDR3 is TGTGCCAGCAGCGCCGTGACAGGGGTGGCCTCGGAAGCTTTCCTT.

About this clonotype itself: This could be a read error, since a much larger clone is one nucleotide away. V usage is TRBV12-3 or TRBV12-4 and J usage is TRBJ1-1; TRBD1 might be the D (6 bases). The CDR3 is made up of 14 amino acids. The DNA for the CDR3 is TGTGCCAGCAGACACAGGGAGAGTTCGAAGGAAGCTTCCTTT. Its translation: CASRHRESSKEASF.

This clonotype was recorded many times. Given a much more abundant clone one base away, this may be a read error. The chain combines TRBV11-2 with TRBJ1-5, with a tentative D call TRBD1 (5 bases). The germline gives CDR1 SGHAT, CDR2 FQNNGV. This CDR3 is 14 amino acids long. The V gene lost 0 bases and the J gene lost 5 bases, with 8 bases spanning the gap. In DNA, the CDR3 is TGTGCCAGCAGCTTAGATGTAGGGGATCAGCCCCAGCATTTT. The encoded protein is CASSLDVGDQPQHF.

The V gene is TRBV9, the J gene TRBJ2-5, with TRBD2 matching 10 bases. Germline assignment: CDR1 SGDLS and CDR2 YYNGEE. The ends lost 4 bases at V and 7 bases at J; junction bases unmatched: 13. The CDR3 contains 16 residues. CDR3 sequence reads: CASSHHGTSVTGTQYF. The CDR3, as DNA: TGTGCCAGCAGCCACCACGGGACTAGCGTAACAGGGACCCAGTACTTC.

Comment on this clonotype: One end of the junction varies from germline; a read error may be responsible. This rearrangement joins TRBV20-1 to TRBJ2-2, with 9 bases aligning to TRBD2. From germline, CDR1 is DFQATT and CDR2 SNEGSKA (reference sequence). The CDR3 covers 16 residues. The CDR3 coding sequence is TGCAGTGCTGGAGATCGGGTAGCGGGAGCTACCGGGGAGCTGCTTTTT. Translated, it gives CSAGDRVAGATGELLF.